This TCR beta chain emerged from a study of T cells in Graves' hyperthyroidism and ophthalmopathy. Study-level information: Peripheral blood samples were taken at initial diagnosis, prior to any treatment.

The CDR3 covers 13 residues. V gave up 8 bases and J gave up 0 bases; unmatched junction bases: 3. Patients having uncontrolled infection, another autoimmune disease, pregnancy or lactation were not included. The authors took PBMCs from 10 ml fresh peripheral blood. Amplification yielded TCR beta CDR3 regions, with RNA transcripts as the source. HTBI primers were employed in a first-round RT-PCR of the TCR CDR3. TCRdb re-called the multiplex PCR reads through MiXCR, storing one row per CDR3 protein. Of about 290,000 distinct CDR3 sequences listed, about an eighth were seen once; the top ten hold roughly 7.5%. This clonotype was recorded at least ten times.

The chain combines TRBV12-3 or TRBV12-4 with TRBJ2-7, with 8 bases matching TRBD2. The TCR comes from a woman aged 25-40 years with Graves' hyperthyroidism that later progressed to Graves' ophthalmopathy. Sequenced input: blood. The CDR3, as DNA: TGTGCCAGCCTCCGGGAGGGCTCCTACGAGCAGTACTTC. Its protein is CASLREGSYEQYF.